One and the same sample provided the 18 T cell receptor beta chains below, sequenced in a study of long-term antiretroviral therapy in people with HIV. The libraries were made with immunoSEQ v3.0 at survey level. Sequencing was performed with immunoSEQ multiplex PCR; in TCRdb, only in-frame clones are kept and a portion is missing. The sample lists 9,500 or so clones; roughly 79% were seen once. The material sequenced was unsorted PBMCs, taken 1.8 years before starting antiretroviral therapy. These receptors came from a man in his forties or fifties with HIV.

The rearrangement links TRBV10-2 to TRBJ2-3, with D possibly TRBD2 on 6 matching bases. V was pared by 6 bases and J by 0 bases, with 10 bases between. Germline lookup yields CDR1 WSHSY and CDR2 SAAADI. The CDR3 contains 14 residues. CDR3 residues: CASRGGFSTDTQYF. The CDR3 bases are TGCGCCAGCAGGGGGGGTTTTAGCACAGATACGCAGTATTTT.

The chain links TRBV10-1 to TRBJ2-2; a possible D gene is TRBD1 (5 bases). The CDR3 has 16 residues. Trimming removed 0 bases at V and 1 base at J, with 9 bases between. Per germline, CDR1 WNHNN and CDR2 SYGVQD (reference sequence). CDR3 amino acids: CASSESHRGNTGELFF. Here the CDR3 DNA reads TGCGCCAGCAGTGAGTCGCATAGGGGGAACACCGGGGAGCTGTTTTTT.

The rearrangement uses TRBV11-3 and TRBJ2-7; TRBD1 might be the D (5 bases). V was cut by 3 bases and J by 2 bases, with 14 bases left in between. The CDR3 contains 15 residues. From germline, CDR1 is SGHNT and CDR2 YENEEA. As DNA, the CDR3 is TGTGCCAGCAGCTTGGGGCCAGGGCCCCCCTACGAGCAGTACTTC. This translates into CASSLGPGPPYEQYF.

The table lists this clone with a few counts. The V and J genes are TRBV7-9 and TRBJ2-7; D remains ambiguous. The V end lost 3 bases, the J end lost 0 bases, and 6 bases lay between the germline ends. CDR1 is SEHNR and CDR2 is FQNEAQ in the germline V gene (reference sequence). The CDR3 is made up of 13 amino acids. The CDR3 region has the DNA TGTGCCAGCAGCTTTTCAGCCTCCTACGAGCAGTACTTC. As protein: CASSFSASYEQYF.

The chain couples TRBV5-1 to TRBJ1-1; D is possibly TRBD1 (5 bases). The CDR3 has 14 amino acids. Trimming took off 4 bases at V and 3 bases at J, with 13 bases between the two ends. In germline, CDR1 is SGHRS, CDR2 YFSETQ. CDR3 nucleotides: TGCGCCAGCAGCGACGGGGCAGGCGACACTGAAGCTTTCTTT. This encodes CASSDGAGDTEAFF. Full variable domain (missing parts from reference TRBV5-1 and TRBJ1-1): KAGVTQTPRYLIKTRGQQVTLSCSPISGHRSVSWYQQTPGQGLQFLFEYFSETQRNKGNFPGRFSGRQFSNSRSEMNVSTLELGDSALYLCASSDGAGDTEAFFGQGTRLTVV.

V gene TRBV18 combines with J gene TRBJ2-7; 9 positions match TRBD2. Germline assignment: CDR1 KGHSH and CDR2 LQKENI. This CDR3 contains 12 residues. With 2 bases clipped from V and 7 bases from J, the junction kept 0 bases outside the gene matches. The CDR3 region has the DNA TGTGCCAGCTCACCAACTAGCGGGGAGCAGTACTTC. Its translation: CASSPTSGEQYF.

For the CDR3, the DNA is TGTGCCAGCAGCCTCCCCGGGTCGGGTGGTGAAAAACTGTTTTTT. It encodes CASSLPGSGGEKLFF. This chain uses TRBV5-8 with TRBJ1-4, with D hard to call. The V gene lost 4 bases and the J gene lost 7 bases, with 17 bases spanning the gap. This CDR3 has 15 amino acids. The germline V gene encodes CDR1 SGHTS and CDR2 YDEGEE.

This clone was counted only a few times. The chain links TRBV5-1 to TRBJ2-5, with 8 bases lining up with TRBD1. The ends lost 0 bases at V and 2 bases at J; junction bases unmatched: 0. The germline CDR1 and CDR2 sequences are SGHRS and YFSETQ. This CDR3 is 14 amino acids long. CDR3 protein: CASSLDRGQETQYF. CDR3 DNA: TGCGCCAGCAGCTTGGACAGGGGGCAAGAGACCCAGTACTTC.

V is TRBV19 and J is TRBJ1-5; 10 bases agree with TRBD1. Germline V gene data show CDR1 as LNHDA and CDR2 as SQIVND (reference sequence). V was pared by 5 bases and J by 6 bases, with 7 bases of the junction left unmatched. CDR3 length equals 15 residues. The chain's CDR3 is CASSQDRGQIQPQHF. CDR3 coding DNA: TGTGCCAGTAGTCAAGACAGGGGGCAAATTCAGCCCCAGCATTTT.

This clone occurred a few times. Other nucleotide sequences in the sample specify the same CDR3. The chain combines TRBV18 with TRBJ1-2, with D unresolved. Germline-derived CDR1 and CDR2 are KGHSH and LQKENI. V was cut by 6 bases and J by 8 bases, with 13 bases left in between. This CDR3 has 12 residues. The CDR3 here is CASSPGEWGYTF. CDR3 DNA: TGTGCCAGCTCCCCTGGGGAGTGGGGCTACACCTTC.

This chain uses TRBV14 with TRBJ1-1; D is unresolved. The V gene lost 2 bases and the J gene lost 1 base, with 5 bases spanning the gap. The CDR3 sequence is 13 residues long. CDR1 is SGHDN, CDR2 FVKESK, per germline. The CDR3, as DNA: TGTGCCAGCAGCCAATCGGCGAACACTGAAGCTTTCTTT. Translated: CASSQSANTEAFF. The variable domain in full, with the rest retrieved from reference TRBV14 and TRBJ1-1, is EAGVTQFPSHSVIEKGQTVTLRCDPISGHDNLYWYRRVMGKEIKFLLHFVKESKQDESGMPNNRFLAERTGGTYSTLKVQPAELEDSGVYFCASSQSANTEAFFGQGTRLTVV.

This chain links TRBV7-9 with TRBJ2-3, with a tentative D call TRBD1 (7 bases). This CDR3 is 15 amino acids long. Germline V gene sequence: CDR1 SEHNR, CDR2 FQNEAQ (reference sequence). Trimming pared 1 base from V and 3 bases from J, leaving 11 bases between. The DNA for the CDR3 is TGTGCCAGCAGCTTAGAGGAGGGGGCGACAGATACGCAGTATTTT. This gives the protein CASSLEEGATDTQYF.

The chain is built from TRBV7-2 and TRBJ2-3; the D is unclear. Germline CDR1 and CDR2: SGHTA and FQGNSA. V shed 1 base and J shed 2 bases, with 7 bases lying between them. This CDR3 spans 14 amino acids. Written as DNA, the CDR3 is TGTGCCAGCAGCTTAGTAACAGCCACAGATACGCAGTATTTT. Translated: CASSLVTATDTQYF.

The chain is built from TRBV21-1 and TRBJ1-2. TRBV21-1 is a documented pseudogene. CDR3 length: 16 amino acids. The CDR3 loop is CASSKFGRPSGYGYTF. As DNA, the CDR3 is TGTGCCAGCAGCAAATTCGGGCGGCCCTCGGGCTATGGCTACACCTTC.

The chain links TRBV6-5 to TRBJ2-1, with 8 bases lining up with TRBD1. CDR1 is MNHEY, CDR2 SVGAGI, per germline. With V trimmed by 0 bases and J by 5 bases, 6 bases remained unmatched. This CDR3 is built from 16 residues. CDR3 nucleotide sequence: TGTGCCAGCAGTTACTCGCGGACAGGGAGAAACAATGAGCAGTTCTTC. It specifies CASSYSRTGRNNEQFF.

V gene TRBV5-1 combines with J gene TRBJ2-7; D is perhaps TRBD1 or TRBD2 (5 bases each). The V end lost 1 base, the J end lost 3 bases, and 17 bases lay between the germline ends. The germline gives CDR1 SGHRS, CDR2 YFSETQ. The length of the CDR3 is 16 residues. CDR3 sequence reads: CASSLYGLADSYEQYF. CDR3 bases: TGCGCCAGCAGCTTGTACGGCCTAGCTGACAGCTACGAGCAGTACTTC.

The genes are TRBV29-1 and TRBJ2-2; D unresolved. The ends were cut back, 1 base at V and 3 bases at J, with 6 bases in the middle. Germline values: CDR1 SQVTM, CDR2 ANQGSEA. The CDR3 length is 13 residues. In DNA form, the CDR3 reads TGCAGCGTTGAAGTAGGGTACACCGGGGAGCTGTTTTTT. It yields the protein CSVEVGYTGELFF.

The chain joins TRBV7-3 to TRBJ2-2, with 8 bases fitting TRBD1. The germline CDR1 and CDR2 sequences are SGHTA and FQGTGA. The CDR3 runs 16 residues. Trimming took 4 bases from V and 0 from J; bases not matched to a gene: 4. This CDR3 is CASSSQGVSNTGELFF. The CDR3 region has the DNA TGTGCCAGCAGCTCACAGGGGGTTTCGAACACCGGGGAGCTGTTTTTT.